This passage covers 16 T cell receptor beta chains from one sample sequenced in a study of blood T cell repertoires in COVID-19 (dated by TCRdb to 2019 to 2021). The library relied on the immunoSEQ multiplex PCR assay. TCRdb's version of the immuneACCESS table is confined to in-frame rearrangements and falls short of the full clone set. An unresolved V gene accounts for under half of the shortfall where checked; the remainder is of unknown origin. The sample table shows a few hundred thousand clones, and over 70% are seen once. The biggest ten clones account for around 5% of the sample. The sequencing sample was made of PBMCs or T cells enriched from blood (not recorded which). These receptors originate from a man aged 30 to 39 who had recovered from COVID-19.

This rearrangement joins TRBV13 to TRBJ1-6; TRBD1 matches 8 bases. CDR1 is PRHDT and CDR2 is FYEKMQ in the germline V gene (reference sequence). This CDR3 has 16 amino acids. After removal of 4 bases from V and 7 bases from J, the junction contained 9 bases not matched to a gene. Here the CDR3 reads CASSSRTGPRNSPLHF. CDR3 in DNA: TGTGCCAGCAGCTCGAGGACAGGGCCGCGGAATTCACCCCTCCACTTT.

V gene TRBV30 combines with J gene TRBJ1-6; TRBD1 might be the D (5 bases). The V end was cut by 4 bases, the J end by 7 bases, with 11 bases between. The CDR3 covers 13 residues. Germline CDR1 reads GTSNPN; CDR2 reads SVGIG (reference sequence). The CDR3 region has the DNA TGTGCCTGGATAGAGACAGCCAATTCACCCCTCCACTTT. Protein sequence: CAWIETANSPLHF.

DNA for the CDR3: TGTGCCAGCAGTTTAGGCTCCAGCTCTGGAAACACCATATATTTT. It is translated as CASSLGSSSGNTIYF. The rearrangement uses TRBV28 and TRBJ1-3, with D unresolved. CDR3 length: 15 amino acids. V shed 2 bases and J shed 0 bases, with 8 bases lying between them. The V gene's germline CDR1 is MDHEN and CDR2 SYDVKM.

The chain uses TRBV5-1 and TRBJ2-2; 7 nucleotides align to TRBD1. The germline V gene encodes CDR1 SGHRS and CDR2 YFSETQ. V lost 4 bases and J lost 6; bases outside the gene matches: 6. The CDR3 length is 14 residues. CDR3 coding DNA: TGCGCCAGCAGCCAGGGACAGCCATCCGGGGAGCTGTTTTTT. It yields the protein CASSQGQPSGELFF. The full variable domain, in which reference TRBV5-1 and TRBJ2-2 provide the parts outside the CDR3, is KAGVTQTPRYLIKTRGQQVTLSCSPISGHRSVSWYQQTPGQGLQFLFEYFSETQRNKGNFPGRFSGRQFSNSRSEMNVSTLELGDSALYLCASSQGQPSGELFFGEGSRLTVL.

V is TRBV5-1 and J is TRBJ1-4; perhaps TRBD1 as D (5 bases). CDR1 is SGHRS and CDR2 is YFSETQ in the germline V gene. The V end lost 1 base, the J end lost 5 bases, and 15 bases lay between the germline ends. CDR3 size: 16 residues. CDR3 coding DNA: TGCGCCAGCAGCTTGAGTGGGCAGGGATCCAATGAAAAACTGTTTTTT. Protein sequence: CASSLSGQGSNEKLFF.

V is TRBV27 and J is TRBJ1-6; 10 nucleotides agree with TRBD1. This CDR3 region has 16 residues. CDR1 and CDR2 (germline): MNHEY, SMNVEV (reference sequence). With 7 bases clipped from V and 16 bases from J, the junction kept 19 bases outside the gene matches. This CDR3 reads CASTLALGQGWDTLHF. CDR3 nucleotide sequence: TGTGCCAGCACCTTGGCCCTGGGACAGGGGTGGGATACTCTCCACTTT.

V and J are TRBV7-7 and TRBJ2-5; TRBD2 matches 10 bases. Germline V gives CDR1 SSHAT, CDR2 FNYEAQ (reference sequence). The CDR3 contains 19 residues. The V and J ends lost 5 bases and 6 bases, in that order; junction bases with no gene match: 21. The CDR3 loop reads CASSPRGSGGPSPKKTQYF. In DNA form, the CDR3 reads TGTGCCAGCAGCCCCCGGGGTAGCGGGGGGCCGAGTCCGAAGAAGACCCAGTACTTC. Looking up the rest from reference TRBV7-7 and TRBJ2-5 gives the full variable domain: GAGVSQSPRYKVTKRGQDVTLRCDPISSHATLYWYQQALGQGPEFLTYFNYEAQPDKSGLPSDRFSAERPEGSISTLTIQRTEQRDSAMYRCASSPRGSGGPSPKKTQYFGPGTRLLVL.

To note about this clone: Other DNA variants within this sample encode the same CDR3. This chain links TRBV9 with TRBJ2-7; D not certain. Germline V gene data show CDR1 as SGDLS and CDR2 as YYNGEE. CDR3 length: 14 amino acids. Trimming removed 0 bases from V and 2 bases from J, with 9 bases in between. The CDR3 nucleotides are TGTGCCAGCAGCGTAGGCCAGGCCACCTACGAGCAGTACTTC. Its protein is CASSVGQATYEQYF. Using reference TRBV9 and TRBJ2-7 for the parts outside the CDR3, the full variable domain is DSGVTQTPKHLITATGQRVTLRCSPRSGDLSVYWYQQSLDQGLQFLIQYYNGEERAKGNILERFSAQQFPDLHSELNLSSLELGDSALYFCASSVGQATYEQYFGPGTRLTVT.

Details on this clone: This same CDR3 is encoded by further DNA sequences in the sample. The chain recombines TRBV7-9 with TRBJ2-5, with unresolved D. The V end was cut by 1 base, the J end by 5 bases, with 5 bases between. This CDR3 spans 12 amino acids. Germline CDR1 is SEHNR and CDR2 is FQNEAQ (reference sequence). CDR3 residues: CASSLGAETQYF. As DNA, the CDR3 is TGTGCCAGCAGCTTAGGGGCCGAGACCCAGTACTTC.

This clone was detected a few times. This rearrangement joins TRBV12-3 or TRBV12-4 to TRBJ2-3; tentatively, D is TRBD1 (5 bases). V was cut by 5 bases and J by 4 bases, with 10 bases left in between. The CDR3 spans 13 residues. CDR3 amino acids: CASSQQGPDTQYF. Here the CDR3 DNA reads TGTGCCAGCAGTCAGCAGGGCCCAGATACGCAGTATTTT.

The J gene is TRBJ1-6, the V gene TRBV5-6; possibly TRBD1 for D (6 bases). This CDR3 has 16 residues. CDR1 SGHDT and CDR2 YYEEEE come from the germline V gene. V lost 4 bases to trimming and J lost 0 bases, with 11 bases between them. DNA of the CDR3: TGTGCCAGCAGCCCGCCACAGGGCTCCTATAATTCACCCCTCCACTTT. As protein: CASSPPQGSYNSPLHF.

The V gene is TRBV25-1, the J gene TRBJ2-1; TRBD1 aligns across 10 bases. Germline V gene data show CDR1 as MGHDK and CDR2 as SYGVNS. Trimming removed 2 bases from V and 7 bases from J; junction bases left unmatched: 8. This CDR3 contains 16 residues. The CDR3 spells CASSELLRTGGNEQFF. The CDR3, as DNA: TGTGCCAGCAGTGAACTTCTTAGGACAGGGGGTAATGAGCAGTTCTTC.

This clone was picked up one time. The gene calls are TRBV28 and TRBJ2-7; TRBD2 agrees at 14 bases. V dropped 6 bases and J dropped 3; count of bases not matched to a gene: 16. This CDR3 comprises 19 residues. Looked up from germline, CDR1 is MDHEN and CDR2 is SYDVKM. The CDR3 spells CASSAGLAGGTTIYYEQYF. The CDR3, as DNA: TGTGCCAGCAGCGCCGGACTAGCGGGGGGAACCACCATCTACTACGAGCAGTACTTC. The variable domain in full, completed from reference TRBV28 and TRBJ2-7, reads DVKVTQSSRYLVKRTGEKVFLECVQDMDHENMFWYRQDPGLGLRLIYFSYDVKMKEKGDIPEGYSVSREKKERFSLILESASTNQTSMYLCASSAGLAGGTTIYYEQYFGPGTRLTVT.

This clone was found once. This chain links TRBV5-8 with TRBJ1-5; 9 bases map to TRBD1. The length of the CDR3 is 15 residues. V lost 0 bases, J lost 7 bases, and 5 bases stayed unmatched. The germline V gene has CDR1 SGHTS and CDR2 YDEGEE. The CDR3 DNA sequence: TGTGCCAGCAGCTTGGCGGGACAGGGTGGACAGCCCCAGCATTTT. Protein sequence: CASSLAGQGGQPQHF.

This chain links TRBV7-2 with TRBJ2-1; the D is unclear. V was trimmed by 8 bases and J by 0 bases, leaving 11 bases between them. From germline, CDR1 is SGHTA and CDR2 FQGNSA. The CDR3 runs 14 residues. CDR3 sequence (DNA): TGTGCCAGCGAGAAAACGGGCTCCTACAATGAGCAGTTCTTC. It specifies CASEKTGSYNEQFF.

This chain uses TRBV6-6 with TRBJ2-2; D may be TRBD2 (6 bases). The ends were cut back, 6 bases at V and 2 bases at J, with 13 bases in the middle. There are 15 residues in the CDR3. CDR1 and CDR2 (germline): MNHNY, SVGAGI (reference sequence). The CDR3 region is CASSHGGPNTGELFF. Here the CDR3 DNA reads TGTGCCAGCAGCCACGGGGGACCAAACACCGGGGAGCTGTTTTTT.